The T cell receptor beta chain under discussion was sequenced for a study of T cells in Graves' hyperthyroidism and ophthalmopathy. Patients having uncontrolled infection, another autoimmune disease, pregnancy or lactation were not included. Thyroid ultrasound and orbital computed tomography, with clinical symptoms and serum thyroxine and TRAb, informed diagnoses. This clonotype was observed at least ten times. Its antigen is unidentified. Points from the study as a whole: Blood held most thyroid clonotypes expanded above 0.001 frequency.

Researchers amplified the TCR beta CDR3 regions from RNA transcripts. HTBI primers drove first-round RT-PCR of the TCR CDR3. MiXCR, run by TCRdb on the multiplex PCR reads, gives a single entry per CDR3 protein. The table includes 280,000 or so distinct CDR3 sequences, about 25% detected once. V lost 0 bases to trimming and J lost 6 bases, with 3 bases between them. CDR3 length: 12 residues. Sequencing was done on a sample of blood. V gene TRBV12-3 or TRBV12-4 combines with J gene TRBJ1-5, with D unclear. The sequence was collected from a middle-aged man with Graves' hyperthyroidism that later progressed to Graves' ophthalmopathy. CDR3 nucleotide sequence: TGTGCCAGCAGTTTAGCGCTTCAGCCCCAGCATTTT. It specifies CASSLALQPQHF.